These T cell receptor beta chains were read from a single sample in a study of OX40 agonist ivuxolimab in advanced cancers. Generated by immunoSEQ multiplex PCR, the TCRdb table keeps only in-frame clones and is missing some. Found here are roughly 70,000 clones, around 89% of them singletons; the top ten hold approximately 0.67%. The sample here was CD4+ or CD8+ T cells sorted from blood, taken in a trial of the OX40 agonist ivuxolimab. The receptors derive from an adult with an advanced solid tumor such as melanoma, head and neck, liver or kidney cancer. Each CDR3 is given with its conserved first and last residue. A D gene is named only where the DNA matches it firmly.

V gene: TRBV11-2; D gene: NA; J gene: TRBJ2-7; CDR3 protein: CASSEGLYEQYF
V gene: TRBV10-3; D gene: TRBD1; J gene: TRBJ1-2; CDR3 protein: CAISGTSQGNYGYTF
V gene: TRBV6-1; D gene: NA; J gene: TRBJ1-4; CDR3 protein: CASNPGAVEKLFF
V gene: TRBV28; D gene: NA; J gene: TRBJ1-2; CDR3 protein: CASSLLQEYYGYTF
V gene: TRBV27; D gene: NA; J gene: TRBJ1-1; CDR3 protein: CASSKSRNTEAFF
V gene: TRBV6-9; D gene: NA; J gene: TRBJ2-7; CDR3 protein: CASSFLGEQYF
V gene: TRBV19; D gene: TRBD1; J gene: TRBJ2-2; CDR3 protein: CASIPDRARTGELFF
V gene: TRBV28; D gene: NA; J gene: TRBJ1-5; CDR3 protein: CASSLGADSNQPQHF
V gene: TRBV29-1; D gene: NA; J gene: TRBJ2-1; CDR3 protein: CSGIQGSDEQFF
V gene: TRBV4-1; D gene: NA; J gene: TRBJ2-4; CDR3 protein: CASSQDLWGAKNIQYF
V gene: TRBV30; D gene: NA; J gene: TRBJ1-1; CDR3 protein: CAWNRLNTEAFF
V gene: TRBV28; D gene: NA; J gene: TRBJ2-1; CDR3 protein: CASSLGGNSYNEQFF
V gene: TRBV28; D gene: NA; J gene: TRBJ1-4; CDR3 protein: CASSPGDEQKLFF
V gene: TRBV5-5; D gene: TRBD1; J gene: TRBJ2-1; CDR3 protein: CASSSGTGSEIYNEQFF
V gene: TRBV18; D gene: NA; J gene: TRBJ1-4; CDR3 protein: CASSPGATNEKLFF
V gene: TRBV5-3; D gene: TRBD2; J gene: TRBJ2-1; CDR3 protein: CARSFFSGGHNEQFF
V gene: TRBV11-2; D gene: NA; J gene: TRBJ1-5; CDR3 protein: CASSLGLSNQPQHF
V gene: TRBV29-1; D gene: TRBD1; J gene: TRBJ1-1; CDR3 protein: CSVRTGGNTEAFF
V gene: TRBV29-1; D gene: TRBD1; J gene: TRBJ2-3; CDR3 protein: CSVPQGAGTDTQYF
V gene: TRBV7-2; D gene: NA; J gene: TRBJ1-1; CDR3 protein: CASRMGWVAFF
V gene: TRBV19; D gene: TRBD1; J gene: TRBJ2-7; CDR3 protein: CASSMGDRGIYEQYF
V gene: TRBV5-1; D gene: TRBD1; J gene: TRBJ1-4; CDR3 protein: CASRDRDNEKLFF
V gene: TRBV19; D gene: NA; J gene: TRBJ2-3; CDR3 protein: CASSIGRRFSTDTQYF
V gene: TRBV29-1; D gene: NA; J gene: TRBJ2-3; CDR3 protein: CSAPYEAGTDTQYF
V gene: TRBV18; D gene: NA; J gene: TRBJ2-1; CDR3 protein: CASSPPQGRNEQFF
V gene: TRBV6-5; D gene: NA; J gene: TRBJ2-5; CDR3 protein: CASSYSLDYFQETQYF
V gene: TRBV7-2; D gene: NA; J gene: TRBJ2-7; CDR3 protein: CASSLRWAYEQYF
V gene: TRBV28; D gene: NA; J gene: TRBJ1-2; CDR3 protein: CASSLYTDGYTF
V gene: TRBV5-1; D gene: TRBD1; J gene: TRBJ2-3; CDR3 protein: CASSLFFGQGRTDTQYF
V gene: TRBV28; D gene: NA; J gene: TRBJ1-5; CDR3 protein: CASSRYQPQHF
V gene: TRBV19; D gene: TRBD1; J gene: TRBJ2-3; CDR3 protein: CATRDRGITDTQYF
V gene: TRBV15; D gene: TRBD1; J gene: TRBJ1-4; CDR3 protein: CAVRDRESVNEKLFF
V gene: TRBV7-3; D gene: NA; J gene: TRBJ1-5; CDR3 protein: CASSSNRDLRRGNQPQHF
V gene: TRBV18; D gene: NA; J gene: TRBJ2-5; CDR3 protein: CASSPSGQETQYF
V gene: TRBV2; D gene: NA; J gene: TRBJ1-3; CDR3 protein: CASSEEGQRTSGNTIYF
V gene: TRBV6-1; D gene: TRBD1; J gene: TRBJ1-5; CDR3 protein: CASSERQGTPLNSNQPQHF
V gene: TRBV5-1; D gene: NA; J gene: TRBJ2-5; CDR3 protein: CASSFERAWEETQYF
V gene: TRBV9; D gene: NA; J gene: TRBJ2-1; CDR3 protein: CASSPRDRSYNEQFF
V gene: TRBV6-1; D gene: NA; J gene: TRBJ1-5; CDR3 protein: CASSEQAGRNQPQHF
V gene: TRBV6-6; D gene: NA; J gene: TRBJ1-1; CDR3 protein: CASSYLGGSDTEAFF
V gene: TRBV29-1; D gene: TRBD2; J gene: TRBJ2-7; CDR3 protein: CSVVASGRGEQYF
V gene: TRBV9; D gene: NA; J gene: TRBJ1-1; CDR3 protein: CASSVEANTEAFF
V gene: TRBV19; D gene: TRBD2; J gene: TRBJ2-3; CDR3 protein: CASRSLSGRAGNTQYF
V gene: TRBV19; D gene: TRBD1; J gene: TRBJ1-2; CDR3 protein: CASRRPGGRSHGYTF
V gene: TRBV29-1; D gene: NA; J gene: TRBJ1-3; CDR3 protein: CSGQSSGNTIYF
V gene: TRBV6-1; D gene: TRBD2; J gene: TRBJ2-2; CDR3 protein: CASLRIAGTAGELFF
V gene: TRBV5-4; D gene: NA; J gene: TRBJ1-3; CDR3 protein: CASSLTGSPSSGNTIYF
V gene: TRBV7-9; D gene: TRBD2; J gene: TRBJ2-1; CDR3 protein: CASSIQLAGKYNEQFF
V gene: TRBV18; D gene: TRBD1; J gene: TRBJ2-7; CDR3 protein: CASSPPTGTYEQYF
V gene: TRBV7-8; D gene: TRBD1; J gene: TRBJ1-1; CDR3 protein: CASSLLASGGGAFF